The TCR beta chain described here comes from a study of blood T cells in healthy people across ages. PCR was performed a second time for roughly 7 to 11 cycles using a sample-barcoded 5' primer and a J-beta primer mix. TCRdb re-called the 5' RACE reads with MiXCR, one entry per CDR3 protein. The data hold about 1.4 million distinct CDR3 sequences, with approximately 60% observed a single time. Russia was home to the donors, healthy Caucasian individuals aged about 6 to 90. Peripheral blood from each donor was collected in a volume of 9.5 to 10 milliliters. Germline CDR1 and CDR2: LGHDT and YNNKEL (reference sequence). The length of the CDR3 is 18 residues. V was clipped by 0 bases and J by 7 bases; unmatched bases: 17.

The chain employs TRBV3-1 and TRBJ2-5, with 7 bases identical to TRBD1. Input material: blood. The clonotype was recovered from a man between 18 and 29 years old in good health. CDR3 coding DNA: TGTGCCAGCAGCCAAGAGCCGTTACTAGGGACAGTTACGGGGACCCAGTACTTC. Translated, it gives CASSQEPLLGTVTGTQYF.